What follows describes a single T cell receptor beta chain. The entry originates in a study of blood T cell repertoires in COVID-19. The assay was immunoSEQ multiplex PCR, and TCRdb's table has in-frame clones only and misses some. The table shows 300,000 to 400,000 clones, with 87% occurring only once. This TCR derives from a man aged 25 to 40 with COVID-19, enrolled during active disease. Material: peripheral blood.

The CDR3, as DNA: TGTGCCAGCAGTTACAGCGGGGGGGTTTACAATGAGCAGTTCTTC. Amino acids: CASSYSGGVYNEQFF. The V call is TRBV6-5, the J call TRBJ2-1; 10 bases line up with TRBD2. Trimming removed 2 bases from V and 4 bases from J; junction bases left unmatched: 2. Germline CDR1 MNHEY, CDR2 SVGAGI. The CDR3 consists of 15 residues.